Shown below are 24 T cell receptor beta chains from a single sample sequenced in a study of blood T cell repertoires in COVID-19. Assay: immunoSEQ multiplex PCR; the TCRdb copy retains only in-frame clones and omits some. The table has some 400,000 clones, approximately 87% seen once. Specimen: PBMCs or T cells enriched from blood (not recorded which). The receptors here all came from a man aged 30-40 years who had recovered from COVID-19.

This rearrangement joins TRBV7-8 to TRBJ2-7; tentative D call: TRBD1 (6 bases). The CDR3 contains 12 residues. Germline V gene lookup returns CDR1 SGHVS and CDR2 FQNEAQ. With 7 bases removed from V and 6 bases from J, the gap between germline ends came to 13 bases. The DNA of the CDR3 is TGTGCCAGCAAAGCACAGGGTAGCGAGCAGTACTTC. As protein: CASKAQGSEQYF.

This clone was seen just once. The V call is TRBV2, the J call TRBJ1-4, with 7 nucleotides matching TRBD1. Germline-derived CDR1 and CDR2 are SNHLY and FYNNEI. Trimming took 11 bases from V and 5 from J; bases not matched to a gene: 5. CDR3 length: 12 amino acids. The CDR3, as DNA: TGTGCCCCCACGGACAGGAATGAAAAACTGTTTTTT. As protein: CAPTDRNEKLFF.

A remark on this clone: At one end the junction does not follow the germline gene, possibly because of a read error. The chain uses TRBV7-7 and TRBJ1-1; D call uncertain. This CDR3 has 13 residues. Germline lookup yields CDR1 SSHAT and CDR2 FNYEAQ (reference sequence). This CDR3 is CASSLKPDTEAFF. CDR3 in DNA: TGTGCTAGCAGCTTAAAACCGGACACTGAAGCTTTCTTT. Combining the CDR3 with reference TRBV7-7 and TRBJ1-1 gives the whole variable domain GAGVSQSPRYKVTKRGQDVTLRCDPISSHATLYWYQQALGQGPEFLTYFNYEAQPDKSGLPSDRFSAERPEGSISTLTIQRTEQRDSAMYRCASSLKPDTEAFFGQGTRLTVV.

The genes are TRBV10-2 and TRBJ2-6, with TRBD1 matching 7 bases. The germline V gene has CDR1 WSHSY and CDR2 SAAADI. Unmatched junction bases numbered 2, after V lost 3 bases and J lost 0 bases. CDR3 size: 16 residues. The CDR3 nucleotides are TGCGCCAGCAGTGACCCAGGGGGCTCTGGGGCCAACGTCCTGACTTTC. The encoded protein is CASSDPGGSGANVLTF.

This rearrangement joins TRBV11-2 to TRBJ1-1; D is unclear. In germline, CDR1 is SGHAT, CDR2 FQNNGV. The V end lost 2 bases, the J end lost 3 bases, and 13 bases lay between the germline ends. The CDR3 contains 15 residues. The CDR3 spells CASSLNGGPYTEAFF. CDR3 DNA: TGTGCCAGCAGCTTAAATGGAGGACCGTACACTGAAGCTTTCTTT.

The chain links TRBV2 to TRBJ2-7; D unresolved. V shed 4 bases and J shed 3 bases, with 4 bases lying between them. CDR3 length: 11 residues. Germline V lookup: CDR1 SNHLY, CDR2 FYNNEI. CDR3 region: CASSADYEQYF. In DNA form, the CDR3 reads TGTGCCAGCAGTGCAGACTACGAGCAGTACTTC.

This chain connects TRBV5-1 to TRBJ1-4, with 9 bases matching TRBD1. The germline V gene has CDR1 SGHRS and CDR2 YFSETQ. The V gene end was trimmed by 3 bases and the J gene end by 8 bases; junction bases not matched to a gene: 5. This CDR3 spans 14 amino acids. The CDR3 loop reads CASSYGQGSEKLFF. CDR3 bases: TGCGCCAGCAGCTATGGACAGGGGAGCGAAAAACTGTTTTTT.

The gene calls are TRBV30 and TRBJ1-5; 8 nucleotides agree with TRBD1. This CDR3 is built from 15 residues. Trimming at V came to 1 base and at J to 5 bases, leaving 7 bases not matched to a gene. The V gene's germline CDR1 is GTSNPN and CDR2 SVGIG (reference sequence). The CDR3 region is CAWSARQGSYQPQHF. For the CDR3, the DNA is TGTGCCTGGAGTGCCCGACAGGGGTCATATCAGCCCCAGCATTTT.

The chain has TRBV7-9 and TRBJ1-2; D gene uncertain. Germline-derived CDR1 and CDR2 are SEHNR and FQNEAQ (reference sequence). The CDR3 extends over 12 amino acids. Trimming pared 5 bases from V and 0 bases from J, leaving 4 bases between. The DNA of the CDR3 is TGTGCCAGCAGCCAGACTAACTATGGCTACACCTTC. Translating gives CASSQTNYGYTF.

The chain is built from TRBV20-1 and TRBJ1-2; 8 positions match TRBD1. The germline V gene has CDR1 DFQATT and CDR2 SNEGSKA (reference sequence). This CDR3 contains 13 residues. The junction had 8 bases not matched to a gene; V was cut back by 3 bases and J by 8 bases. The CDR3 sequence: CSASEQGVRGYTF. For the CDR3, the DNA is TGCAGTGCTAGTGAACAGGGGGTTCGCGGCTACACCTTC.

This clone was counted a few times. V gene TRBV30 combines with J gene TRBJ2-7, with TRBD2 identical over 10 bases. The length of the CDR3 is 14 residues. V trimming: 1 base; J trimming: 4 bases; junction bases outside the gene matches: 4. The germline V gene has CDR1 GTSNPN and CDR2 SVGIG (reference sequence). In DNA form, the CDR3 reads TGTGCCTGGAGTGCCCTAGCGGGGGCATACGAGCAGTACTTC. Translating it yields CAWSALAGAYEQYF.

The genes are TRBV18 and TRBJ2-7; D is uncertain. The germline gives CDR1 KGHSH, CDR2 LQKENI. The V end lost 3 bases, the J end lost 2 bases, and 8 bases lay between the germline ends. This CDR3 is 13 amino acids long. For the CDR3, the DNA is TGTGCCAGCTCACCTGGTTCTACCTACGAGCAGTACTTC. Translated, it gives CASSPGSTYEQYF.

The rearrangement links TRBV6-5 to TRBJ2-7; D remains unclear. Germline CDR1 is MNHEY and CDR2 is SVGAGI. Trimming removed 5 bases at V and 7 bases at J, with 9 bases between. This CDR3 has 11 residues. The DNA for the CDR3 is TGTGCCAGCAGTATCCCCCCTGAGCAGTACTTC. Encoded protein: CASSIPPEQYF.

This rearrangement joins TRBV5-5 to TRBJ1-5; a weak D match, TRBD1 (6 bases). This CDR3 has 15 residues. CDR1 and CDR2 (germline): SGHKS, YYEKEE (reference sequence). Trimming pared 4 bases from V and 0 bases from J, leaving 11 bases between. The CDR3 reads CASSPRTVSNQPQHF. The DNA of the CDR3 is TGTGCCAGCAGCCCCCGGACAGTTAGCAATCAGCCCCAGCATTTT.

The CDR3 bases are TGCGCCAGCAGCCAAGACCGAGCACCCCTCCACTTT. This encodes CASSQDRAPLHF. The J gene is TRBJ1-6, the V gene TRBV4-1; D not resolved. The V gene lost 0 bases and the J gene lost 11 bases, with 5 bases spanning the gap. Germline CDR1 is MGHRA and CDR2 is YSYEKL. The CDR3 consists of 12 residues.

The rearrangement uses TRBV10-3 and TRBJ2-1; maybe TRBD2 (6 bases). There are 13 residues in the CDR3. V gave up 4 bases and J gave up 7 bases, with 11 bases separating them. Germline lookup yields CDR1 ENHRY and CDR2 SYGVKD. The CDR3 region is CAISGGDVNEQFF. The CDR3 coding sequence is TGTGCCATCAGTGGGGGGGACGTAAATGAGCAGTTCTTC.

The chain couples TRBV7-2 to TRBJ2-7, with TRBD1 identical over 10 bases. Germline V gene lookup returns CDR1 SGHTA and CDR2 FQGNSA. V lost 5 bases, J lost 3 bases, and 7 bases stayed unmatched. The CDR3 is 15 amino acids. The CDR3 here is CASSRRTGGFYEQYF. The CDR3 coding sequence is TGTGCCAGCAGCCGTAGGACAGGGGGATTCTACGAGCAGTACTTC. Complete variable domain (other parts from reference TRBV7-2 and TRBJ2-7): GAGVSQSPSNKVTEKGKDVELRCDPISGHTALYWYRQSLGQGLEFLIYFQGNSAPDKSGLPSDRFSAERTGGSVSTLTIQRTQQEDSAVYLCASSRRTGGFYEQYFGPGTRLTVT.

V usage is TRBV19 and J usage is TRBJ2-2, with TRBD1 matching over 7 bases. The V gene's germline CDR1 is LNHDA and CDR2 SQIVND (reference sequence). V trimming: 5 bases; J trimming: 4 bases; junction bases outside the gene matches: 7. This CDR3 spans 15 amino acids. This CDR3 reads CASSARQGITGELFF. The CDR3 bases are TGTGCCAGTAGTGCCAGACAGGGCATCACCGGGGAGCTGTTTTTT.

The V gene is TRBV7-9, the J gene TRBJ1-4, with no clear D. The CDR3 loop spans 15 amino acids. With 6 bases removed from V and 1 base from J, the gap between germline ends came to 12 bases. Per the germline V gene, CDR1 is SEHNR and CDR2 is FQNEAQ (reference sequence). For the CDR3, the DNA is TGTGCCAGCAGTCTAGCTAGCCTAACTAATGAAAAACTGTTTTTT. It codes for CASSLASLTNEKLFF.

J is TRBJ1-1 and V is TRBV14, with unresolved D. Germline V gives CDR1 SGHDN, CDR2 FVKESK. The CDR3 has 12 amino acids. V was clipped by 1 base and J by 11 bases, with 11 bases between them. This CDR3 is CASSQVATYAFF. CDR3 bases: TGTGCCAGCAGCCAAGTCGCAACCTACGCTTTCTTT.

This chain connects TRBV5-1 to TRBJ1-2; 9 bases fit TRBD1. There are 12 residues in the CDR3. Trimming cost V 7 bases and J 8 bases; bases outside gene matches: 6. Germline CDR1 and CDR2: SGHRS and YFSETQ. The CDR3 sequence: CASHTGGRGYTF. In DNA form, the CDR3 reads TGCGCCAGCCATACAGGGGGCCGGGGCTACACCTTC.

CDR3 in amino acids: CASSHHGAQNLANYGYTF. CDR3 coding DNA: TGCGCCAGCAGCCACCATGGGGCGCAGAACTTAGCTAACTATGGCTACACCTTC. The chain links TRBV4-1 to TRBJ1-2; D perhaps matches TRBD1 (5 bases). The V end was cut by 3 bases, the J end by 0 bases, with 20 bases between. This CDR3 has 18 amino acids. Per the germline V gene, CDR1 is MGHRA and CDR2 is YSYEKL.

This sequence joins TRBV12-3 or TRBV12-4 and TRBJ2-1; the D gene is possibly TRBD2 (6 bases). Trimming pared 5 bases from V and 10 bases from J, leaving 9 bases between. The CDR3 sequence is 11 residues long. The DNA for the CDR3 is TGTGCCAGCAGTACCAGCGGGGAGCAGTTCTTC. Amino acid sequence: CASSTSGEQFF.

The chain couples TRBV5-6 to TRBJ1-2, with a tentative D call TRBD1 (5 bases). This CDR3 region has 14 residues. Germline assignment: CDR1 SGHDT and CDR2 YYEEEE. V shed 2 bases and J shed 3 bases, with 11 bases lying between them. The CDR3 loop reads CASSFGGIDYGYTF. DNA for the CDR3: TGTGCCAGCAGCTTCGGGGGAATTGACTATGGCTACACCTTC.